This T cell receptor (beta chain) was found in a study of CD8+ T cells in alopecia areata. About the study: For 6 to 18 months, tofacitinib was taken, and 6 months off drug followed.

RNA was extracted and reverse transcribed into cDNA as the sequencing template. Using immunoSEQ multiplex PCR, the repertoire was profiled, and TCRdb retains in-frame clones only, with some absent. The table lists approximately 140,000 clones, approximately 50% of them singletons, with about 6.8% in the top ten. Peripheral blood and lesional scalp punch biopsies were taken from alopecia areata patients. Between the trimmed V and J ends, which lost 4 bases and 4 bases, there was a span of 11 bases. Per the germline V gene, CDR1 is SEHNR and CDR2 is FQNEAQ (reference sequence). The CDR3 is 13 residues long.

The chain has TRBV7-9 and TRBJ2-7; D is uncertain. This receptor was taken from a human donor with alopecia areata. Sequences were obtained from CD4+ T cells sorted from blood. The CDR3 region has the DNA TGTGCCAGCAGCTCCAACTTAGGTTACGAGCAGTACTTC. Translated, it gives CASSSNLGYEQYF.